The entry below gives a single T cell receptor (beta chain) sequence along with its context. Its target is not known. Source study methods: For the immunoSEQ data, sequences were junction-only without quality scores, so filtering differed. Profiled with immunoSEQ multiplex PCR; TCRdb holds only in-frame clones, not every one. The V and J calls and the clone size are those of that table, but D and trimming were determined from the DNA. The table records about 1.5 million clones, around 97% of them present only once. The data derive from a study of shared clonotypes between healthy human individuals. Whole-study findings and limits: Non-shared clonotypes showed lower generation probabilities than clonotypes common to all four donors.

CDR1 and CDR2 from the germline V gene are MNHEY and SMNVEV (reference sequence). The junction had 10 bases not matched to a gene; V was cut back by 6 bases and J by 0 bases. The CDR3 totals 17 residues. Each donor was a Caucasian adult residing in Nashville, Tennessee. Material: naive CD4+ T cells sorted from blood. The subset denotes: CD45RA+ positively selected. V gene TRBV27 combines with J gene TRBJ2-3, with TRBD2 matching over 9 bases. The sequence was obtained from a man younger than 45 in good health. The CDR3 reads CASSRRGAGGSTDTQYF. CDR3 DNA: TGTGCCAGCAGCCGTCGGGGAGCGGGAGGTAGCACAGATACGCAGTATTTT.